A single sample is the source of the 18 T cell receptor beta chains below, sequenced in a study of blood T cells in healthy people across ages (dated by TCRdb to between 2014 and 2017). Library method: 5' RACE. The reads were generated on an Illumina HiSeq 2500. A second PCR of roughly 6 to 11 cycles was run with a J-beta primer mix and a sample-barcoded 5' primer. TCRdb trimmed the raw reads at Q25, called clones with MiXCR and kept productive beta chains. All rows with the same CDR3 protein become a single entry with the most common DNA and genes. The sample table holds roughly 800,000 distinct CDR3 sequences, of which roughly 34% were seen once. Over 10% of the sample is taken by the ten largest. The sample consisted of blood. The source is a man younger than 35 in good health.

This clonotype was counted only a few times. The chain joins TRBV10-3 to TRBJ1-5; possibly TRBD1 for D (5 bases). There are 14 residues in the CDR3. Germline V lookup: CDR1 ENHRY, CDR2 SYGVKD. Deletions cut 2 bases from V and 5 bases from J, with 10 bases between. CDR3 coding DNA: TGTGCCATCAGTGAGGACAGTGTTTATCAGCCCCAGCATTTT. The encoded protein is CAISEDSVYQPQHF.

The table lists this clonotype with many counts. The rearrangement uses TRBV7-2 and TRBJ2-3, with D uncertain. The V end lost 6 bases, the J end lost 1 base, and 11 bases lay between the germline ends. Germline loops: CDR1 SGHTA, CDR2 FQGNSA. The CDR3 is 14 residues long. This CDR3 reads CASRLPDRTDTQYF. As DNA, the CDR3 is TGTGCCAGCAGACTTCCCGACCGCACAGATACGCAGTATTTT.

The chain couples TRBV7-2 to TRBJ2-1; maybe TRBD1 (6 bases). The CDR3 has 15 amino acids. Trimming cost V 7 bases and J 13 bases, with 26 bases left between them. Germline values: CDR1 SGHTA, CDR2 FQGNSA. The DNA of the CDR3 is TGTGCCAGCAACCCTTCCGAGTACAGGGCAGAGACCCAGTTCTTC. Protein: CASNPSEYRAETQFF.

The J gene is TRBJ2-2, the V gene TRBV5-1; 7 nucleotides line up with TRBD1. There are 17 residues in the CDR3. V lost 1 base to trimming and J lost 2 bases; unmatched junction nucleotides: 8. Germline CDR1 SGHRS, CDR2 YFSETQ. Written as DNA, the CDR3 is TGCGCCAGCAGCTTGTACCCAGACAGGGTTAACACCGGGGAGCTGTTTTTT. The encoded protein is CASSLYPDRVNTGELFF.

The gene calls are TRBV5-1 and TRBJ2-3; 11 positions match TRBD2. V trimming: 4 bases; J trimming: 3 bases; junction bases outside the gene matches: 7. CDR3 length equals 16 residues. The germline V gene has CDR1 SGHRS and CDR2 YFSETQ. The CDR3 region has the DNA TGCGCCAGCAGCCAAACAACTAGCGGGGGAACAGATACGCAGTATTTT. It yields the protein CASSQTTSGGTDTQYF.

The rearrangement uses TRBV20-1 and TRBJ1-5, with D possibly being TRBD1 (5 bases). The CDR3 length is 12 residues. The V gene lost 2 bases and the J gene lost 6 bases, with 8 bases spanning the gap. Germline loops: CDR1 DFQATT, CDR2 SNEGSKA (reference sequence). As DNA, the CDR3 is TGCAGTGCTAGACGTGGGGGTCAGCCCCAGCATTTT. Amino acid sequence: CSARRGGQPQHF.

The chain uses TRBV29-1 and TRBJ1-1, with a possible D match to TRBD1 (6 bases). The CDR3 runs to 14 residues. Trimming removed 5 bases from V and 0 bases from J, with 13 bases in between. Germline V CDR1 and CDR2: SQVTM, ANQGSEA. CDR3: CSVLHDRLNTEAFF. In DNA, the CDR3 is TGCAGCGTTTTACATGACAGGCTGAACACTGAAGCTTTCTTT.

The chain uses TRBV4-1 and TRBJ2-7, with D perhaps given as TRBD1 or TRBD2 (5 bases each). This CDR3 is built from 15 residues. With 5 bases removed from V and 7 bases from J, the gap between germline ends came to 21 bases. Per germline, CDR1 MGHRA and CDR2 YSYEKL. In DNA, the CDR3 is TGCGCCAGCAGCTACCGGGACGGAATTATGTGGGAGCAGTACTTC. Protein product: CASSYRDGIMWEQYF.

This clonotype has only one observation. The CDR3 reads CSARAPGADTQYF. In nucleotides, the CDR3 is TGCAGTGCTAGAGCGCCGGGTGCAGATACGCAGTATTTT. The genes are TRBV20-1 and TRBJ2-3; D gene uncertain. Trimming took off 1 base at V and 4 bases at J, with 9 bases between the two ends. Germline V lookup: CDR1 DFQATT, CDR2 SNEGSKA (reference sequence). The CDR3 has 13 amino acids.

In this sample, this clonotype turned up a few times. The chain links TRBV20-1 to TRBJ1-1, with 9 bases lining up with TRBD1. The V gene end was trimmed by 0 bases and the J gene end by 5 bases; junction bases not matched to a gene: 7. The CDR3 has 15 amino acids. The germline V gene has CDR1 DFQATT and CDR2 SNEGSKA (reference sequence). The DNA of the CDR3 is TGCAGTGCTAGAGATCTTGGGACAGGGTTAACTGAAGCTTTCTTT. This encodes CSARDLGTGLTEAFF.

This clonotype came up many times. The genes are TRBV3-1 and TRBJ2-5; D is undetermined. The CDR3 consists of 12 residues. The germline gives CDR1 LGHDT, CDR2 YNNKEL (reference sequence). V gave up 7 bases and J gave up 1 base, with 7 bases separating them. The CDR3 DNA is TGTGCCAGCACCTCTTTCCAAGAGACCCAGTACTTC. Its protein product is CASTSFQETQYF.

V gene TRBV12-3 or TRBV12-4 combines with J gene TRBJ2-7; 9 bases are a match to TRBD1. J was trimmed by 7 bases and V by 5 bases; bases with no gene match: 6. The CDR3 is 13 residues long. The CDR3 DNA follows: TGTGCCAGCAGTGTACAGGGGGCTGTTGAGCAGTACTTC. It yields the protein CASSVQGAVEQYF.

This clonotype turned up a few times. The chain employs TRBV30 and TRBJ2-3; TRBD1 is a possible D gene (5 bases). V dropped 4 bases and J dropped 1 base, with 15 bases sitting between them. Germline V gene lookup returns CDR1 GTSNPN and CDR2 SVGIG (reference sequence). This CDR3 region has 15 residues. The CDR3, as DNA: TGTGCCTGGATTGGGGCTGGAGATCGCACAGATACGCAGTATTTT. This gives the protein CAWIGAGDRTDTQYF.

The rearrangement joins TRBV7-8 to TRBJ2-7; a possible D gene is TRBD2 (5 bases). The CDR3 consists of 13 residues. V was shortened by 5 bases and J by 5 bases, with 13 bases between the two germline ends. The germline V gene encodes CDR1 SGHVS and CDR2 FQNEAQ. The CDR3 sequence: CASSGRLSDEQYF. CDR3 sequence (DNA): TGTGCCAGCAGCGGCCGACTTAGCGACGAGCAGTACTTC.

The rearrangement links TRBV11-2 to TRBJ2-1; TRBD1 might be the D (6 bases). The CDR3 extends over 13 amino acids. Looked up from germline, CDR1 is SGHAT and CDR2 is FQNNGV. The V end lost 9 bases, the J end lost 2 bases, and 11 bases lay between the germline ends. CDR3 nucleotides: TGTGCCAGTTGGGACATGCCCTACAATGAGCAGTTCTTC. Amino acid sequence: CASWDMPYNEQFF.

This chain connects TRBV12-3 or TRBV12-4 to TRBJ1-3, with unresolved D. The CDR3 runs 14 residues. V shed 0 bases and J shed 3 bases, with 6 bases lying between them. For the CDR3, the DNA is TGTGCCAGCAGTTTAGCAGGGTATGGAAACACCATATATTTT. Amino acid sequence: CASSLAGYGNTIYF.

The chain employs TRBV3-1 and TRBJ2-5, with D unclear. The V gene's germline CDR1 is LGHDT and CDR2 YNNKEL (reference sequence). This CDR3 has 16 amino acids. V was shortened by 7 bases and J by 2 bases, with 20 bases between the two germline ends. The CDR3 DNA sequence: TGTGCCAGCACCCTTCGTCGAGTCCCGAGTCAAGAGACCCAGTACTTC. It codes for CASTLRRVPSQETQYF.

Note on this clonotype: This could be a read error, since a much larger clone is one nucleotide away. The chain joins TRBV30 to TRBJ2-1; maybe TRBD1 (6 bases). With 8 bases removed from V and 10 bases from J, the gap between germline ends came to 15 bases. Looked up from germline, CDR1 is GTSNPN and CDR2 is SVGIG (reference sequence). The CDR3 is 11 amino acids. The CDR3 DNA sequence: TGTGCCCGTTTAACAGGGTACGAGCAGTTCTTC. Its translation: CARLTGYEQFF.